The rows below give T cell receptor beta chains drawn from one sample of a study of blood T cell repertoires in COVID-19. Method: immunoSEQ multiplex PCR; TCRdb's copy keeps in-frame clones and lacks some. The sample contains approximately 89,000 clones, nearly 95% of which appear only once. The sequenced sample consisted of peripheral blood. Source of these receptors: a human donor with active COVID-19. The donor label of this sample is uncertain. The CDR3 runs from the conserved cysteine through the conserved F or W. Fields, in order: V gene, J gene, D gene, clone size, CDR3 DNA, CDR3 protein. D genes are given only for firm matches. Expanded clones are given a class, and other clones once, few, many or no size at all.

>TRBV19|TRBJ2-3|NA|NA
TGTGCCAGTAGTATCAATTTCGGTAGCACAGATACGCAGTATTTT
CASSINFGSTDTQYF
>TRBV4-1|TRBJ1-5|TRBD1|NA
TGCGCCAGCAGAACAGGGGATCAGCCCCAGCATTTT
CASRTGDQPQHF
>TRBV5-1|TRBJ2-7|TRBD1|NA
TGCGCCAGCAGCTTCGGCCCCACAGGGGGTAGCTACGAGCAGTACTTC
CASSFGPTGGSYEQYF
>TRBV29-1|TRBJ2-5|TRBD2|NA
TGCAGCGTTGAGGGGACAGGACTAGCGGGAGGGGGGACCCAGTACTTC
CSVEGTGLAGGGTQYF
>TRBV15|TRBJ2-5|NA|once
TGTGCCACCAGCAGAGATGAGGGGGTCCAGTACTTC
CATSRDEGVQYF
>TRBV16|TRBJ2-7|TRBD1|NA
TGTGCCAGCAGCCCGCAAGGACAGGGGCCTTACCCATTCTTC
CASSPQGQGPYPFF
>TRBV19|TRBJ2-7|TRBD2|NA
TGTGCCAGTAGCTCCGGGACTAGCGGAACCTACGAGCAGTACTTC
CASSSGTSGTYEQYF
>TRBV28|TRBJ2-3|TRBD2|NA
TGTGCCAGCAGTTTGCTAGCGGGATTATCGGATACGCAGTATTTT
CASSLLAGLSDTQYF
>TRBV7-6|TRBJ2-2|TRBD2|NA
TGTGCCAGCAAGCAAGAGGTAGCGGGCTTTGGGGAGCTGTTTTTT
CASKQEVAGFGELFF
>TRBV12-5|TRBJ1-2|TRBD1|NA
TGTGCTAGTGGTTTAGGTCAGGGGGTTGGGTACACCTTC
CASGLGQGVGYTF
>TRBV7-8|TRBJ1-4|NA|NA
TGTGCCAGCAGCCTTAGTAGTGAAAAACTGTTTTTT
CASSLSSEKLFF
>TRBV6-2/TRBV6-3|TRBJ2-5|TRBD2|NA
TGTGCCAGCAGTCCCCTCCCGGGAGGCGATAAAGAGACCCAGTACTTC
CASSPLPGGDKETQYF
>TRBV20-1|TRBJ1-1|NA|NA
TGCAGTGCGGCTGGCCCCATTGAAGCTTTCTTT
CSAAGPIEAFF
>TRBV7-9|TRBJ1-2|TRBD1|NA
TGTGCCAGCAGCTTAGCGCTACAGGGGGGTGGCTACACCTTC
CASSLALQGGGYTF
>TRBV5-1|TRBJ2-1|NA|NA
TGCGCCAGCAGCTTGGACGGCTACAATGAGCAGTTCTTC
CASSLDGYNEQFF
>TRBV5-4|TRBJ1-2|TRBD1|NA
TGTGCCAGCAGCCCACAGGGGATTGACTATGGCTACACCTTC
CASSPQGIDYGYTF
>TRBV18|TRBJ2-5|TRBD2|once
TGTGCCAGCTCACCACCGAGCGGGGGGGCGGAGACCCAGTACTTC
CASSPPSGGAETQYF
>TRBV23-1|TRBJ2-5|TRBD1|NA
TGCGCCAGCGCGCCCGTCGGGACAGGACTCCAAGAGACCCAGTACTTC
CASAPVGTGLQETQYF
>TRBV6-5|TRBJ2-3|NA|NA
TGTGCCAGCAGTTACTCCGGAGGCGCAGATACGCAGTATTTT
CASSYSGGADTQYF
>TRBV3-1/TRBV3-2|TRBJ2-1|TRBD2|once
TGTGCCAGCTCTATAACTCTAGCGGGAGGAAACAATGAGCAGTTCTTC
CASSITLAGGNNEQFF
>TRBV2|TRBJ2-1|TRBD2|NA
TGTGCCAGCAGTGACGGACTAGCGGGACGGAATGAGCAGTTCTTC
CASSDGLAGRNEQFF
>TRBV7-2|TRBJ2-3|NA|NA
TGTGCCAGCAGCACAGGGGGGAGGGGAGCAGATACGCAGTATTTT
CASSTGGRGADTQYF
>TRBV10-3|TRBJ2-5|NA|NA
TGTGCCATCAGTGAGTCCCGGGAGACCCAGTACTTC
CAISESRETQYF
>TRBV5-1|TRBJ1-1|NA|NA
TGCGCCAGCAGCTTGGTTTCCGGGGTGAACACTGAAGCTTTCTTT
CASSLVSGVNTEAFF
>TRBV19|TRBJ1-1|NA|NA
TGTGCCAGTAACGTAGGAGGGAGACCGAACACTGAAGCTTTCTTT
CASNVGGRPNTEAFF
>TRBV6-4|TRBJ1-6|TRBD1|once
TGTGCCAGCAGTGAAAGGGGGCTCCAAAATTCACCCCTCCACTTT
CASSERGLQNSPLHF
>TRBV19|TRBJ1-2|NA|once
TGTGCCAGTAGTAACCCAGCAGGGATTCAGAACTATGGCTACACCTTC
CASSNPAGIQNYGYTF
>TRBV19|TRBJ2-7|NA|NA
TGTGCCAGTAGTATAGCGAGGGGGCGGGGATCCTACGAGCAGTACTTC
CASSIARGRGSYEQYF
>TRBV19|TRBJ2-5|TRBD2|NA
TGTGCCAGTACCCCGACTGGGCTAGCGGGACGGGAGACCCAGTACTTC
CASTPTGLAGRETQYF
>TRBV19|TRBJ1-5|NA|NA
TGTGCCCTCGTGAGTCGGGAAACCGATCAGCCCCAGCATTTT
CALVSRETDQPQHF
>TRBV11-2|TRBJ2-7|TRBD1|NA
TGTGCCAGCAGCCGAGGGGGCAGGGGGCTCGACGAGCAGTACTTC
CASSRGGRGLDEQYF
>TRBV19|TRBJ2-7|TRBD1|NA
TGTGCCACTCGACCCGGGACAGGTTACGAGCAGTACTTC
CATRPGTGYEQYF
>TRBV5-6|TRBJ1-4|NA|once
TGTGCCAGCAGCTGGAGCGACAGAACAACTAATGAAAAACTGTTTTTT
CASSWSDRTTNEKLFF
>TRBV15|TRBJ2-3|NA|NA
TGTGCCACCAGCAGAGAGAGTTCAGATACGCAGTATTTT
CATSRESSDTQYF
>TRBV5-6|TRBJ2-7|TRBD2|NA
TGTGCCAGCAGCTTCAACGGACTAGCGGGGGGATATTACGAGCAGTACTTC
CASSFNGLAGGYYEQYF
>TRBV11-3|TRBJ1-2|TRBD1|NA
TGTGCCAGCAGCTCCGGCCGGGACAGGGCCTATGGCTACACCTTC
CASSSGRDRAYGYTF
>TRBV28|TRBJ1-5|NA|NA
TGTGCCAGCAGCAGCCCTTGGGGCGGTAATCAGCCCCAGCATTTT
CASSSPWGGNQPQHF
>TRBV5-1|TRBJ2-3|TRBD1|once
TGCGCCAGCAGCCCCGGACAGGGGGCGGGAGATACGCAGTATTTT
CASSPGQGAGDTQYF
>TRBV19|TRBJ2-5|NA|NA
TGTGCCAGTAGTATGACACGAGAGACCCAGTACTTC
CASSMTRETQYF
>TRBV7-9|TRBJ1-2|TRBD1|NA
TGTGCCAGCAGCTTAACAGGGGGCCTAAAGGGCTACACCTTC
CASSLTGGLKGYTF
>TRBV4-2|TRBJ1-5|NA|NA
TGTGCCAGCAGCCAAGGTACTGGTCTAATCCAGCCCCAGCATTTT
CASSQGTGLIQPQHF
>TRBV28|TRBJ2-7|NA|NA
TGTGCCAGCCCCGTTCTAGCCTCCTACGAGCAGTACTTC
CASPVLASYEQYF
>TRBV6-5|TRBJ1-1|TRBD1|NA
TGTGCCAGCAGGAGAGGGACAGACACTGAAGCTTTCTTT
CASRRGTDTEAFF
>TRBV19|TRBJ1-1|NA|NA
TGTGCCAGTAGTCTCCTGTCCAGGGTTGATACTGAAGCTTTCTTT
CASSLLSRVDTEAFF
>TRBV11-2|TRBJ2-1|TRBD2|NA
TGTGCCAGCAGCTTAGGGTTGCGGGAGGCCTCCTACAATGAGCAGTTCTTC
CASSLGLREASYNEQFF
>TRBV6-2/TRBV6-3|TRBJ2-1|NA|NA
TGTGCCAGCAGTTACGACAGATCCCCCCTTGACAATGAGCAGTTCTTC
CASSYDRSPLDNEQFF
>TRBV7-2|TRBJ2-3|NA|NA
TGTGCCAGCAGCTTAGGGACAGCCACAGATACGCAGTATTTT
CASSLGTATDTQYF
>TRBV18|TRBJ1-1|NA|once
TGTGCCAGCTCACCGGTTAGAGGGCTGGGCACTGAAGCTTTCTTT
CASSPVRGLGTEAFF
>TRBV19|TRBJ1-2|TRBD1|NA
TGTGCCAGTCGTACAGGGGGCTCGGGCTACACCTTC
CASRTGGSGYTF
>TRBV4-1|TRBJ1-6|NA|NA
TGCGCCAGCAGCCAAACCCGAGATTCACCCCTCCACTTT
CASSQTRDSPLHF
>TRBV5-1|TRBJ1-6|TRBD1|NA
TGCGCCAGCACCCAGGGGGCGTCCTATAATTCACCCCTCCACTTT
CASTQGASYNSPLHF
>TRBV7-2|TRBJ1-5|TRBD1|NA
TGTGCCAGCAGCCCCCAAGGGACAGCGCCATCAAAACCCCAGCATTTT
CASSPQGTAPSKPQHF
>TRBV5-1|TRBJ2-2|NA|NA
TGCGCCAGCAGCTTACGGGGGATTGCGCAAAACGGGGAGCTGTTTTTT
CASSLRGIAQNGELFF
>TRBV15|TRBJ1-4|TRBD1|NA
TGTGCCACCAGCAGAGACTACAGGGGACAGGGTGAAAAACTGTTTTTT
CATSRDYRGQGEKLFF